Here is one TCR beta chain with its context. As yet, its antigen is unknown. V was clipped by 6 bases and J by 5 bases; unmatched bases: 5. The CDR3 is made up of 13 amino acids. Germline CDR1 reads MNHEY; CDR2 reads SMNVEV (reference sequence). Sampling of each donor yielded at least one pre-ART PBMC sample and at least two post-ART PBMC samples. The sample comes from a study of long-term antiretroviral therapy in people with HIV. They ran version v3.0 of the immunoSEQ assay at survey level. TCRdb's copy holds only in-frame clones and misses some; the assay was immunoSEQ multiplex PCR. The sample has some 35,000 clones; approximately 80% are singletons. Study outcomes and limitations: Those clones which expanded before ART made up the dominant part of the repertoire at all time points. Patients on ART gained diversity, which nonetheless stayed below transplant donor controls. It was observed that HIV repertoires exhibited narrower CDR3 length ranges than controls.

This clonotype originated in a young man with HIV. The rearrangement joins TRBV27 to TRBJ1-2; 8 bases line up with TRBD1. Sequencing was performed on unsorted PBMCs, taken 0.6 years after starting antiretroviral therapy. CDR3 DNA sequence: TGTGCCAGCAGACCACAGGGGGAATATGGCTACACCTTC. Translating gives CASRPQGEYGYTF.